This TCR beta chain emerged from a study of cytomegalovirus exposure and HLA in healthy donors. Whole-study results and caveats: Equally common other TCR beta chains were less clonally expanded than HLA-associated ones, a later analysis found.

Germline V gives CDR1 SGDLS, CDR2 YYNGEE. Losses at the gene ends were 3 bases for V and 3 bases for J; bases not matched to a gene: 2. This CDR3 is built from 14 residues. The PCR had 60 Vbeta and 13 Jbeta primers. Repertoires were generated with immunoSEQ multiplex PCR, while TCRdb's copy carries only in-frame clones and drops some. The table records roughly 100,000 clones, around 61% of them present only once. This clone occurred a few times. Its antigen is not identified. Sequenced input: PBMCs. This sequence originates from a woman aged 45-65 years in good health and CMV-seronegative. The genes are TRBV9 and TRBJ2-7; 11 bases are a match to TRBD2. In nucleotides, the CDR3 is TGTGCCAGCAGCGCCACTAGCGGGGGCTACGAGCAGTACTTC. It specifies CASSATSGGYEQYF. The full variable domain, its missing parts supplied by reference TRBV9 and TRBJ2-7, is DSGVTQTPKHLITATGQRVTLRCSPRSGDLSVYWYQQSLDQGLQFLIQYYNGEERAKGNILERFSAQQFPDLHSELNLSSLELGDSALYFCASSATSGGYEQYFGPGTRLTVT.